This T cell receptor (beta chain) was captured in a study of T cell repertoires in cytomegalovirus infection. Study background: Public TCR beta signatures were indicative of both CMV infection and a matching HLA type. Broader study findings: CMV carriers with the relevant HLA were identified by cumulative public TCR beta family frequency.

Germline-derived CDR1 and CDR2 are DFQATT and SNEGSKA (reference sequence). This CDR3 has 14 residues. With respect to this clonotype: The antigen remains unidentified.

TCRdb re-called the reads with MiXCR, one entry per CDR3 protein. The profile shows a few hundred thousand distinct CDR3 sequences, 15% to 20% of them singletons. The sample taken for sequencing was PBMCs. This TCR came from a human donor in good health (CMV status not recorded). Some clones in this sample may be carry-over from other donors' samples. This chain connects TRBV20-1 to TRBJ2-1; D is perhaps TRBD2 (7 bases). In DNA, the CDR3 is TGCAGCGGTACATCAAGCGACGGGGGGCATCAGCAGTTCTTC. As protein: CSGTSSDGGHQQFF.